These 9 T cell receptor beta chains originate from one sample sequenced in a study of beta chain features in type 1 diabetes. Of the isolated RNA, all was reverse transcribed, and so the sequenced material was expressed TCRB transcripts. Using immunoSEQ multiplex PCR, the repertoire was profiled, and TCRdb retains in-frame clones only, with some absent. The table lists around 180,000 clones, approximately 13% of them singletons. What was sequenced was central memory CD4+ T cells from blood. The receptors originated from a woman aged 18-29 years in good health.

A few counts support this clone. This chain uses TRBV5-6 with TRBJ1-1; possibly TRBD1 for D (5 bases). CDR3 length equals 13 residues. Trimming left V 2 bases short and J 7 bases short, with 12 bases between. Germline-derived CDR1 and CDR2 are SGHDT and YYEEEE. DNA for the CDR3: TGTGCCAGCAGCTTAGGGGCCAGCCGTGAAGCTTTCTTT. Translated: CASSLGASREAFF.

This rearrangement joins TRBV2 to TRBJ2-1; tentative D call: TRBD1 (6 bases). CDR3 length: 14 amino acids. Germline loops: CDR1 SNHLY, CDR2 FYNNEI. Trimming removed 7 bases at V and 4 bases at J, with 14 bases between. The CDR3 loop reads CASKKDRLYNEQFF. In DNA form, the CDR3 reads TGTGCCAGCAAGAAAGACAGGCTGTACAATGAGCAGTTCTTC.

This clone was observed a few times. This chain links TRBV4-3 with TRBJ2-7, with TRBD1 identical over 11 bases. The trim removed 3 bases at V and 6 bases at J, leaving 1 base unmatched. The CDR3 spans 13 residues. The germline V gene has CDR1 LGHNA and CDR2 YSLEER. The CDR3 region has the DNA TGCGCCAGCAGCCACGGGACAGGGGGCGAGCAGTACTTC. Translated, it gives CASSHGTGGEQYF.

V usage is TRBV15 and J usage is TRBJ1-5, with 7 bases identical to TRBD1. This CDR3 contains 16 residues. Losses at the gene ends were 5 bases for V and 6 bases for J; bases not matched to a gene: 13. Looked up from germline, CDR1 is LNHNV and CDR2 is YYDKDF (reference sequence). The CDR3 bases are TGTGCCACCAGCTTCGACCAAGGAGGGGACAGTCAGCCCCAGCATTTT. It is translated as CATSFDQGGDSQPQHF.

This clone was observed a handful of times. The chain links TRBV28 to TRBJ2-1; no clear D gene. Germline assignment: CDR1 MDHEN and CDR2 SYDVKM. CDR3 length: 16 residues. With 4 bases removed from V and 7 bases from J, the gap between germline ends came to 20 bases. The CDR3 reads CASSSPLRINGNEQFF. The DNA for the CDR3 is TGTGCCAGCAGTTCTCCCCTGAGAATAAACGGGAATGAGCAGTTCTTC.

The rearrangement uses TRBV2 and TRBJ1-2; D ambiguous. This CDR3 spans 10 amino acids. CDR1 is SNHLY and CDR2 is FYNNEI in the germline V gene. Trimming cost V 7 bases and J 4 bases, with 4 bases left between them. The chain's CDR3 is CASNSYGYTF. The CDR3 DNA follows: TGTGCCAGCAACAGCTATGGCTACACCTTC. The whole variable domain, filled in from reference TRBV2 and TRBJ1-2, reads EPEVTQTPSHQVTQMGQEVILRCVPISNHLYFYWYRQILGQKVEFLVSFYNNEISEKSEIFDDQFSVERPDGSNFTLKIRSTKLEDSAMYFCASNSYGYTFGSGTRLTVV.

The chain recombines TRBV29-1 with TRBJ2-7; 8 nucleotides line up with TRBD1. Per germline, CDR1 SQVTM and CDR2 ANQGSEA. Trimming at V came to 5 bases and at J to 3 bases, leaving 12 bases not matched to a gene. This CDR3 is built from 15 residues. As DNA, the CDR3 is TGCAGCGTTATACCCAGGACAGGGCCTCTCTACGAGCAGTACTTC. It yields the protein CSVIPRTGPLYEQYF.

The J gene is TRBJ2-5, the V gene TRBV6-1, with a tentative D call TRBD1 (5 bases). Deletions cut 4 bases from V and 1 base from J, with 10 bases between. The CDR3 is made up of 14 amino acids. The germline V gene has CDR1 MNHNS and CDR2 SASEGT. As DNA, the CDR3 is TGTGCCAGCAGTGGACAGTACTCCCAAGAGACCCAGTACTTC. It codes for CASSGQYSQETQYF.

The chain recombines TRBV5-6 with TRBJ2-7; the match to TRBD2 covers 10 bases. The V gene's germline CDR1 is SGHDT and CDR2 YYEEEE. The CDR3 is 15 amino acids. J lost 3 bases, V lost 4 bases, and 7 bases had no gene match. Written as DNA, the CDR3 is TGTGCCAGCAGCCCGGCTGGACTAGCGGACTACGAGCAGTACTTC. Translated, it gives CASSPAGLADYEQYF.